Listed below are T cell receptor beta chains from one sample, sequenced in a study of regulatory T cells in long-lasting Graves disease. TCRdb recomputed calls from the multiplex PCR reads with MiXCR, one row per CDR3 protein. The sample lists roughly 700,000 distinct CDR3 sequences; 25% to 35% were seen once. The specimen was peripheral blood mononuclear cells (PBMCs), collected when the disease was refractory, from a patient treated with antithyroid drugs. Every receptor here comes from a female donor with Graves disease. The CDR3 runs from the conserved cysteine through the conserved F or W. The D gene is left open where the match is weak.

V gene,J gene,D gene,CDR3 protein
TRBV19,TRBJ1-2,NA,CASSITTQDRYTF
TRBV29-1,TRBJ1-1,TRBD1,CSVDRGFLRNTEAFF
TRBV20-1,TRBJ1-5,NA,CSARDITVNQPQHF
TRBV12-3/TRBV12-4,TRBJ1-1,TRBD1,CASTPSGGWSKAFF
TRBV7-2,TRBJ2-2,NA,CASSYTDTGELFF
TRBV28,TRBJ1-1,TRBD1,CASSLSSQGATEAFF
TRBV7-9,TRBJ1-1,TRBD1,CAGHRGTNTEAFF
TRBV20-1,TRBJ2-5,TRBD1,CSANDRDRGPVTQETQYF
TRBV4-1,TRBJ1-4,NA,CASSQVSQKLFF
TRBV6-1,TRBJ1-2,TRBD1,CASSRTGSSYSYTF
TRBV27,TRBJ2-1,TRBD2,CASSLAGEFEQFF
TRBV24-1,TRBJ1-6,NA,CATSENSPGTGSPLHF
TRBV2,TRBJ1-4,TRBD1,CASSDVGQGDEKLFF
TRBV28,TRBJ1-2,TRBD1,CASSMDRVVLGYTF
TRBV18,TRBJ1-2,TRBD1,CASSTQGAGGYTF
TRBV20-1,TRBJ1-1,TRBD1,CSAGRTGHGPEAFF
TRBV30,TRBJ2-4,NA,CAGRSTLAKNIQYF
TRBV7-9,TRBJ1-1,NA,CASSLGPRTEAFF
TRBV6-2/TRBV6-3,TRBJ1-4,NA,CASSYPPLSLGEKLFF
TRBV24-1,TRBJ2-7,TRBD2,CATSTSGRPYEQYF
TRBV6-1,TRBJ1-1,NA,CASRKTGSAEAFF
TRBV19,TRBJ1-6,NA,CASTQVDNSPLHF
TRBV5-1,TRBJ2-1,TRBD2,CASSPDEGRGGSNEQFF
TRBV12-3/TRBV12-4,TRBJ2-2,NA,CATQGNTGELFF
TRBV20-1,TRBJ1-2,NA,CSASAGQLPPPLYGYTF
TRBV12-5,TRBJ2-3,TRBD2,CASGSLAGAVADTQYF
TRBV12-3/TRBV12-4,TRBJ2-5,NA,CASNNGGIFKPQYF
TRBV11-1,TRBJ1-1,TRBD1,CASSSGQGRNTEAFF
TRBV28,TRBJ2-7,TRBD2,CASSLNLAGGSYEQYF
TRBV9,TRBJ2-7,NA,CASTPRGAGRIYEQYF
TRBV28,TRBJ1-1,NA,CASSFMVGLHTEAFF
TRBV12-3/TRBV12-4,TRBJ1-4,NA,CASSRDRLGEKLFF
TRBV29-1,TRBJ2-2,TRBD1,CSVSAGTVNTGELFF
TRBV5-1,TRBJ1-4,NA,CASSLNGALATNEKLFF
TRBV29-1,TRBJ2-7,TRBD1,CSVVVTGGVEQYF
TRBV12-3/TRBV12-4,TRBJ2-4,TRBD2,CASSPTRLAGGPETQHF
TRBV20-1,TRBJ2-7,TRBD1,CSATRGDREQDEQYF
TRBV2,TRBJ1-2,NA,CASSEEGLLYGYTF
TRBV2,TRBJ2-4,TRBD2,CASSAPSGRGGNIQYF
TRBV27,TRBJ2-7,TRBD2,CASSWASGRASYEQYF
TRBV7-9,TRBJ2-5,NA,CASSPQEGTQYF
TRBV20-1,TRBJ1-1,TRBD1,CSATQGARNTEAFF
TRBV30,TRBJ1-1,NA,CAWSMVNTEAFF
TRBV29-1,TRBJ1-5,TRBD1,CSVCEAGGFNQPQHF
TRBV3-1,TRBJ1-5,NA,CASSPGAGGQPQHF
TRBV28,TRBJ1-2,NA,CASIRGAVENGYTF
TRBV3-1,TRBJ1-2,TRBD1,CASSTDRAVGYTF
TRBV19,TRBJ1-2,NA,CASSHDTEYGYTF
TRBV6-1,TRBJ2-7,NA,CASSRGTSYEQYF
TRBV7-9,TRBJ1-1,NA,CASSLGFRSPEAFF
TRBV11-3,TRBJ1-1,NA,CASSFALDGPRAEAFF
TRBV13,TRBJ2-5,NA,CASSPPSAQETQYF
TRBV27,TRBJ1-5,NA,CASSYQSYQPQHF
TRBV28,TRBJ1-2,NA,CALYQFNYGYTF
TRBV24-1,TRBJ1-2,NA,CATSDTSEEYGYTF
TRBV19,TRBJ1-5,NA,CASSIPKWSNQPQHF